This T cell receptor (beta chain) was recorded in a study of T cells after yellow fever vaccination. General study points: Abundant clonotypes from the bulk population could get into FACS-sorted repertoires as contaminants. Of the clonotypes, a small share occurred in both CD4 and CD8 compartments.

TCR cDNA, made by 5'RACE template switching, carried an added universal primer site and UMIs. TCRdb redid the calling of the 5' RACE reads with MiXCR, one entry per CDR3 protein. The table records 300,000 to 350,000 distinct CDR3 sequences, about 4% of them present only once. The CDR3 spans 14 residues. Unmatched junction bases numbered 5, after V lost 3 bases and J lost 7 bases. Germline CDR1 SGHVS, CDR2 FNYEAQ. A few counts support this clonotype. No antigen is known for it. The V gene is TRBV7-6, the J gene TRBJ2-7; the match to TRBD1 covers 11 bases. Sequencing used PBMCs, obtained 5 days after the yellow fever booster vaccination. The clonotype was recovered from a man between 18 and 29 years old who received the YFV17D yellow fever vaccine. CDR3 nucleotide sequence: TGTGCCAGCAGCTTGGACAGGGGGCTGAGGGAGCAGTACGTC. Its protein product is CASSLDRGLREQYV.